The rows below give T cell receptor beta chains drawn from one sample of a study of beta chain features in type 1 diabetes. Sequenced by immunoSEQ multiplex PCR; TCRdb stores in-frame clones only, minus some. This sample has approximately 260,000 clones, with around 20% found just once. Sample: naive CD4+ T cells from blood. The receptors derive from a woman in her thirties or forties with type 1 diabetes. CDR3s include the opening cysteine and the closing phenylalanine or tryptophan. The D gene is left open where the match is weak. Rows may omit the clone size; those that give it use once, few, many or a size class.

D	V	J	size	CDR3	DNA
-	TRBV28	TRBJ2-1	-	CASSPGGANNEQFF	TGTGCCAGCAGCCCTGGGGGGGCTAACAATGAGCAGTTCTTC
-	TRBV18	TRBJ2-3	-	CASSPRGSYTDTQYF	TGTGCCAGCTCACCCCGGGGGAGTTACACAGATACGCAGTATTTT
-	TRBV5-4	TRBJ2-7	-	CASSLAAGPNYEQYF	TGTGCCAGCAGCTTGGCTGCGGGGCCCAACTACGAGCAGTACTTC
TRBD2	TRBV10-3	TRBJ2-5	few	CAISEAASGSETQYF	TGTGCCATCAGTGAAGCCGCTAGCGGGAGTGAGACCCAGTACTTC
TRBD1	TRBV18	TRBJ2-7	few	CASSPGTDYEQYF	TGTGCCAGCTCACCTGGGACAGATTACGAGCAGTACTTC
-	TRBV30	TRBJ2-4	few	CAWSVLQAPSDIQYF	TGTGCCTGGAGTGTACTTCAGGCCCCCAGTGACATTCAGTACTTC
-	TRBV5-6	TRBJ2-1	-	CASSLALLTGGGSYNEQFF	TGTGCCAGCAGCTTGGCGCTCCTGACAGGCGGCGGCTCCTACAATGAGCAGTTCTTC
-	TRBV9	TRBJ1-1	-	CASSVVGDNTEAFF	TGTGCCAGCAGCGTAGTCGGAGATAACACTGAAGCTTTCTTT
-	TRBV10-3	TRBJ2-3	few	CAIKESTDTQYF	TGTGCCATCAAAGAGAGCACAGATACGCAGTATTTT
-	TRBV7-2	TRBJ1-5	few	CASSLHRNQPQHF	TGTGCCAGCAGCTTACACAGAAATCAGCCCCAGCATTTT
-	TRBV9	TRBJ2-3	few	CASATGVQTDTQYF	TGTGCCAGCGCGACGGGGGTTCAGACAGATACGCAGTATTTT
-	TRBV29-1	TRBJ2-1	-	CSVTRGGRGEQFF	TGCAGCGTTACAAGGGGGGGCCGGGGTGAGCAGTTCTTC
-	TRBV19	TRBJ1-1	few	CASSTRTANTEAFF	TGTGCCAGTAGTACACGGACAGCGAACACTGAAGCTTTCTTT
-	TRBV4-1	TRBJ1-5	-	CASSQGQDSNQPQHF	TGCGCCAGCAGCCAAGGACAGGATAGCAATCAGCCCCAGCATTTT
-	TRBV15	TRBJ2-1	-	CATTRTDDNEQFF	TGTGCCACCACCCGGACAGACGACAATGAGCAGTTCTTC
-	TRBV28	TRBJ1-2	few	CASISANYGYTF	TGTGCCAGCATCTCAGCTAACTATGGCTACACCTTC
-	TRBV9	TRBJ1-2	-	CASSGPALTEYGYTF	TGTGCCAGCAGCGGCCCGGCCTTGACTGAGTATGGCTACACCTTC
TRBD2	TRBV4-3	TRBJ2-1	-	CASSQGRERLHNEQFF	TGCGCCAGCAGCCAAGGGCGGGAGAGGCTTCACAATGAGCAGTTCTTC